This TCR beta chain originates from a study of blood T cell repertoires in COVID-19. Study summary: The cDNA or gDNA used as material had been derived from T cells, B-cell-depleted T cells, or PBMCs.

Measured with immunoSEQ multiplex PCR; TCRdb has only the in-frame clones, and not every one. The sample contains about 100,000 clones, around 87% of which appear only once. J lost 3 bases, V lost 6 bases, and 7 bases had no gene match. The germline V gene has CDR1 MDHEN and CDR2 SYDVKM. The CDR3 has 15 residues. Material for sequencing was peripheral blood. The TCR comes from a woman in her 30s with acute or convalescent COVID-19. The rearrangement uses TRBV28 and TRBJ1-5, with 8 positions matching TRBD1. DNA of the CDR3: TGTGCCAGCAGCTACCCGGGACAGGTCAATCAGCCCCAGCATTTT. Protein: CASSYPGQVNQPQHF.